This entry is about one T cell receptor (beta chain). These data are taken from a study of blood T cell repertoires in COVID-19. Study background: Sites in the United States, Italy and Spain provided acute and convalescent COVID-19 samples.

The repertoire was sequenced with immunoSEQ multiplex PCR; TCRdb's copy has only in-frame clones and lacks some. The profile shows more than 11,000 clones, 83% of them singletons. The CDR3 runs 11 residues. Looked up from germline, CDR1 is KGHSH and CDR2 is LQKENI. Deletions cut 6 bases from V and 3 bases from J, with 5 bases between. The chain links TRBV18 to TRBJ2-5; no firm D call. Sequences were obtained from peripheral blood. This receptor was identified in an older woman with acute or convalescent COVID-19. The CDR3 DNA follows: TGTGCCAGCTCCCTAAAAGAGACCCAGTACTTC. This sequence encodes CASSLKETQYF.